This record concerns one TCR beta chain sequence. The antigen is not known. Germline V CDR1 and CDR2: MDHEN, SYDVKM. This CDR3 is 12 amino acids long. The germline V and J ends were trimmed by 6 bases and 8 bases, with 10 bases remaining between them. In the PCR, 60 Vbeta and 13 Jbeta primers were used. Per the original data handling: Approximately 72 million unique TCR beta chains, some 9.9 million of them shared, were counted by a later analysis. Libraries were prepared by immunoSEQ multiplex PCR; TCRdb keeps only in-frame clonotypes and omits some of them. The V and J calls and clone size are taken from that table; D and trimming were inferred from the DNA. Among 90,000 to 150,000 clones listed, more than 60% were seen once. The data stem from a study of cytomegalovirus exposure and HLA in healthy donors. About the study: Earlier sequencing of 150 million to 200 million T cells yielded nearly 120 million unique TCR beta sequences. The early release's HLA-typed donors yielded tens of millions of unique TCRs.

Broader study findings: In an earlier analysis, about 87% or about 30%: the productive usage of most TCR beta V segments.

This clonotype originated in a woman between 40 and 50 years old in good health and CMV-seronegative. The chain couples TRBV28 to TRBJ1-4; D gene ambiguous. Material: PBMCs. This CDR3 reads CASSSTEEKLFF. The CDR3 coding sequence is TGTGCCAGCAGCTCAACAGAAGAAAAACTGTTTTTT. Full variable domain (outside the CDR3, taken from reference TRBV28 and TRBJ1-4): DVKVTQSSRYLVKRTGEKVFLECVQDMDHENMFWYRQDPGLGLRLIYFSYDVKMKEKGDIPEGYSVSREKKERFSLILESASTNQTSMYLCASSSTEEKLFFGSGTQLSVL.